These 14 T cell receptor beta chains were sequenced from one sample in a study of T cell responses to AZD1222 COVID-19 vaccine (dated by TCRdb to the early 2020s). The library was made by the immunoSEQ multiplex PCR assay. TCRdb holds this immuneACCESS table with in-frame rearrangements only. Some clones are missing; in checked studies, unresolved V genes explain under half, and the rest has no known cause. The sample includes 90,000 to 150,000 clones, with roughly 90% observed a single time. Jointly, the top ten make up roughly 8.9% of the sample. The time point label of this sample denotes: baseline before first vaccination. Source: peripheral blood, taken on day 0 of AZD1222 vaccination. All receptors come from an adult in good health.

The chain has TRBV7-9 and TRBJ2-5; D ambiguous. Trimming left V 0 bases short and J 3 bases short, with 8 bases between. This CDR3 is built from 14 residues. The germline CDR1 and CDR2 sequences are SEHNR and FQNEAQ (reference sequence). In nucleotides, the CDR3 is TGTGCCAGCAGCTTAGCGTCCCCCGAAGAGACCCAGTACTTC. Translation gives CASSLASPEETQYF.

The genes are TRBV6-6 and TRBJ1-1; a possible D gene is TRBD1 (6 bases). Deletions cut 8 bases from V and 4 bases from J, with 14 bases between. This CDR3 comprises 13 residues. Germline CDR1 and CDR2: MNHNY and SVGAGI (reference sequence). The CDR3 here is CASQGTGGTEAFF. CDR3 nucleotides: TGTGCCAGCCAGGGGACGGGGGGCACTGAAGCTTTCTTT.

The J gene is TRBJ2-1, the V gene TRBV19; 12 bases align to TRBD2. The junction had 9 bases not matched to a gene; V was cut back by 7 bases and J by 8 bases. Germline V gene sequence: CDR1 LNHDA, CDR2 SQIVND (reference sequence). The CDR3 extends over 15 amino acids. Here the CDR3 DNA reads TGTGCCAGTAAGGAGGAGACTAGCGGGGGATATGAGCAGTTCTTC. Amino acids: CASKEETSGGYEQFF.

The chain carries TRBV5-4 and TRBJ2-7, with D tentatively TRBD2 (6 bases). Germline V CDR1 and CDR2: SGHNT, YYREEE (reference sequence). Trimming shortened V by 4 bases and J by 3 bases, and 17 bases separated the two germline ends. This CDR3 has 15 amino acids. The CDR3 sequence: CASSPEGRPDYEQYF. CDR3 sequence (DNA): TGTGCCAGCAGCCCAGAGGGGAGGCCCGACTACGAGCAGTACTTC.

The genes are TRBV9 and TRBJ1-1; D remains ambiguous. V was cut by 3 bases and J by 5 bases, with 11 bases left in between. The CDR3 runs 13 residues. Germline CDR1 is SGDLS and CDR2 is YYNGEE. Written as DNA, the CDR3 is TGTGCCAGCAGCGGCAGCCAGTGGACTGAAGCTTTCTTT. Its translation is CASSGSQWTEAFF.

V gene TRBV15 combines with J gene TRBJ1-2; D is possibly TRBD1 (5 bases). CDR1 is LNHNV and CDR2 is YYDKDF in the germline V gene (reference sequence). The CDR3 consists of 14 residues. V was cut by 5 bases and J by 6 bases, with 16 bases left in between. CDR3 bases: TGTGCCACCAGCCCCCGCGGTGGGACCGATGGCTACACCTTC. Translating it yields CATSPRGGTDGYTF. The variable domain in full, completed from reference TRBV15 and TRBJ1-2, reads DAMVIQNPRYQVTQFGKPVTLSCSQTLNHNVMYWYQQKSSQAPKLLFHYYDKDFNNEADTPDNFQSRRPNTSFCFLDIRSPGLGDTAMYLCATSPRGGTDGYTFGSGTRLTVV.

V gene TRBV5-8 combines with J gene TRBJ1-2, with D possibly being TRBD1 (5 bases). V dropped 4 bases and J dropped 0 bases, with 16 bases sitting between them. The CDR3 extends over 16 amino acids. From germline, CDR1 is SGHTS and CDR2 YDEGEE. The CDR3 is CASSPRVWAANYGYTF. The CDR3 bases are TGTGCCAGCAGCCCCAGGGTTTGGGCGGCTAACTATGGCTACACCTTC.

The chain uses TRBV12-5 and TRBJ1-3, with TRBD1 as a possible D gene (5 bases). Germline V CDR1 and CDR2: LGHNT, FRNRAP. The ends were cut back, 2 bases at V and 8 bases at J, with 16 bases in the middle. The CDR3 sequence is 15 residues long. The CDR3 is CASGLNGGSWDTIYF. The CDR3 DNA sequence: TGTGCTAGTGGTTTGAATGGGGGGAGTTGGGACACCATATATTTT.

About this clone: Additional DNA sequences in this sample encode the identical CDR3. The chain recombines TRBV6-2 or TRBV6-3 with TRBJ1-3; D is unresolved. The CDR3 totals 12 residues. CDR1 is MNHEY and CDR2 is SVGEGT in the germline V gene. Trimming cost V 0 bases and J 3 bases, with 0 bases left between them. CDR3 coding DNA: TGTGCCAGCAGTTACTCTGGAAACACCATATATTTT. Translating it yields CASSYSGNTIYF.

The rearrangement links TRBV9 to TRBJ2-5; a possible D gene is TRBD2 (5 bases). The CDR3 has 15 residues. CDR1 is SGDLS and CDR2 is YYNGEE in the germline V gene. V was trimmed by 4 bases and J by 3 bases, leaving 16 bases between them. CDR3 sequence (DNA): TGTGCCAGCAGCCCTATCCGGGGTAGCGAAGAGACCCAGTACTTC. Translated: CASSPIRGSEETQYF.

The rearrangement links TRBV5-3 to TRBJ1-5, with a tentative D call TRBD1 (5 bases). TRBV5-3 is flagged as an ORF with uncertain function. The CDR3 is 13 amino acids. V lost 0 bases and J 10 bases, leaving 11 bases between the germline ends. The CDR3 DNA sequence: TGTGCCAGAAGCTTGGGACGGGACTGTCCCCAGCATTTT. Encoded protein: CARSLGRDCPQHF.

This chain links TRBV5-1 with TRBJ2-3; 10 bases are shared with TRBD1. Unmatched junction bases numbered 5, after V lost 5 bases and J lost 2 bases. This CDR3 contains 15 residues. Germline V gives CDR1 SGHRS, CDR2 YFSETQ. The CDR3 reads CASSGQGDLTDTQYF. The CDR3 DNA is TGCGCCAGCAGTGGACAGGGGGACCTCACAGATACGCAGTATTTT.

CDR3 DNA: TGTGCCAGTAGTGGACAGGGCCATCAGCCCCAGCATTTT. Its protein product is CASSGQGHQPQHF. The V and J genes are TRBV19 and TRBJ1-5; 8 bases are a match to TRBD1. After removal of 5 bases from V and 5 bases from J, the junction contained 2 bases not matched to a gene. This CDR3 has 13 amino acids. CDR1 and CDR2 (germline): LNHDA, SQIVND (reference sequence).

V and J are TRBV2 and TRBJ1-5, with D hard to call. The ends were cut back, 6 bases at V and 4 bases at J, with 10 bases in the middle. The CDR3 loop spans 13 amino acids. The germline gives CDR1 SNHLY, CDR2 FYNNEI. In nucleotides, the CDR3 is TGTGCCAGCAGAGTTCAATCAAATCAGCCCCAGCATTTT. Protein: CASRVQSNQPQHF.